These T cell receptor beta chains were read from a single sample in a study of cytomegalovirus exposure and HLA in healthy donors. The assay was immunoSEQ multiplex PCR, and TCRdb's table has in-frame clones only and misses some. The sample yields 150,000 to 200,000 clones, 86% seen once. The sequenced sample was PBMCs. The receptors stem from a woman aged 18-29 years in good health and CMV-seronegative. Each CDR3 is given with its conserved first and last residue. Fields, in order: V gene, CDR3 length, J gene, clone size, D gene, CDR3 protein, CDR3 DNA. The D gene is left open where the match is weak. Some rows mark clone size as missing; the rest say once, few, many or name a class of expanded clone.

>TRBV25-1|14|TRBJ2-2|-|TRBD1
CASSVPGTGGELFF
TGTGCCAGCAGTGTCCCCGGGACAGGGGGCGAGCTGTTTTTT
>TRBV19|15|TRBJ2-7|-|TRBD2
CASTLSGGSSYEQYF
TGTGCCAGTACTCTTAGCGGCGGGAGCTCCTACGAGCAGTACTTC
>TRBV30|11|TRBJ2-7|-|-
CAWAVDYEQYF
TGTGCCTGGGCGGTCGATTACGAGCAGTACTTC
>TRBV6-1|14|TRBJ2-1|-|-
CASSLGSSYNEQFF
TGTGCCAGCAGTCTAGGCTCCTCCTACAATGAGCAGTTCTTC
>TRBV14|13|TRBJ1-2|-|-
CASSRLPTGGYTF
TGTGCCAGCAGCCGATTGCCGACGGGAGGCTACACCTTC
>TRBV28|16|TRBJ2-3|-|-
CASSLGTFTRTDTQYF
TGTGCCAGCAGTTTGGGGACTTTTACTCGCACAGATACGCAGTATTTT
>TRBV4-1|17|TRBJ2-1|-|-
CASSQGTFPSQNNEQFF
TGCGCCAGCAGCCAAGGGACATTCCCATCTCAGAACAATGAGCAGTTCTTC
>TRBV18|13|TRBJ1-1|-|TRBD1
CASSPGQGTEAFF
TGTGCCAGCTCACCCGGACAGGGCACTGAAGCTTTCTTT
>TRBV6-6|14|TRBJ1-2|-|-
CASNPRGSGVGYTF
TGTGCCAGCAATCCCCGAGGGTCTGGAGTTGGCTACACCTTC
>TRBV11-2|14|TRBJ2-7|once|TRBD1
CASSLDTGAYEQYF
TGTGCCAGCAGCTTAGACACAGGGGCCTACGAGCAGTACTTC
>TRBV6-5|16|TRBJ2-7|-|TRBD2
CASSYQFAGGPFEQYF
TGTGCCAGCAGTTACCAATTCGCGGGGGGGCCATTTGAGCAGTACTTC
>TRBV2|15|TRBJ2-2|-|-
CASRKPGLSTGELFF
TGTGCCAGCAGGAAACCGGGACTCTCCACTGGGGAGCTGTTTTTT
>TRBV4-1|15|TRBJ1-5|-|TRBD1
CASSQERQGGQPQHF
TGCGCCAGCAGCCAAGAGAGACAGGGGGGTCAGCCCCAGCATTTT
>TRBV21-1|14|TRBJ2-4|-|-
CASSPNRGSNIQYF
TGTGCCAGCAGCCCTAACAGGGGCTCGAACATTCAGTACTTC
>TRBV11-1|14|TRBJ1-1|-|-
CASSRQQGNTEAFF
TGTGCCAGCAGCCGCCAACAGGGGAACACTGAAGCTTTCTTT
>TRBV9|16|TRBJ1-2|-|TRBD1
CASSVRTGGVNYGYTF
TGTGCCAGCAGCGTTCGGACAGGGGGCGTCAACTATGGCTACACCTTC
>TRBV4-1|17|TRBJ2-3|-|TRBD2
CASSQVLSGISTDTQYF
TGCGCCAGCAGCCAAGTCCTAAGCGGGATTAGCACAGATACGCAGTATTTT
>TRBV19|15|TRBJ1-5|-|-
CASSIQGIGHQPQHF
TGTGCCAGTAGTATACAGGGGATAGGGCATCAGCCCCAGCATTTT
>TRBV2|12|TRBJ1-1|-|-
CASREMNTEAFF
TGTGCCAGCAGAGAGATGAACACTGAAGCTTTCTTT
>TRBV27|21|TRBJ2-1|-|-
CASSPFPTFKVRGLVYNEQFF
TGTGCCAGCAGTCCATTCCCAACCTTTAAAGTAAGGGGTCTTGTCTACAATGAGCAGTTCTTC
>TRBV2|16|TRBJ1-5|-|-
CASSSIRTVPNQPQHF
TGTGCCAGCAGTTCCATTAGGACAGTCCCTAATCAGCCCCAGCATTTT
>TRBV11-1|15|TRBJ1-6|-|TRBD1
CASSAGQNYNSPLHF
TGTGCCAGCAGCGCGGGACAGAACTATAATTCACCCCTCCACTTT
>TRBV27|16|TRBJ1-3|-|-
CASSPRRGRDENTIYF
TGTGCCAGCAGTCCCCGGAGGGGCAGGGACGAAAACACCATATATTTT
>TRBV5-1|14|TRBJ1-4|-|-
CASSFGGEVEKLFF
TGCGCCAGCAGCTTCGGGGGGGAAGTGGAAAAACTGTTTTTT
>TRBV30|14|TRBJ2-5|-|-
CAWRGDTPGETQYF
TGTGCCTGGCGTGGGGACACCCCCGGGGAGACCCAGTACTTC
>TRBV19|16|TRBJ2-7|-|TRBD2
CASSRELAGTPYEQYF
TGTGCCAGTAGCCGTGAGTTAGCGGGAACTCCCTACGAGCAGTACTTC
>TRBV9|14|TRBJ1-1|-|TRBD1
CASSVGTGRTEAFF
TGTGCCAGCAGCGTAGGGACAGGGAGGACTGAAGCTTTCTTT
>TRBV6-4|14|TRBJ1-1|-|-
CASSEGRGNTEAFF
TGTGCCAGCAGTGAGGGCAGGGGGAACACTGAAGCTTTCTTT
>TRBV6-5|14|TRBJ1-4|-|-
CASSYGPYNEKLFF
TGTGCCAGCAGTTACGGGCCTTATAATGAAAAACTGTTTTTT
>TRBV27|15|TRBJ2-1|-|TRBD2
CASRGSGRRYNEQFF
TGTGCCAGCAGAGGTAGCGGGAGAAGATACAATGAGCAGTTCTTC
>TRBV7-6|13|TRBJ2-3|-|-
CASSLMATDTQYF
TGTGCCAGCAGCTTAATGGCCACAGATACGCAGTATTTT
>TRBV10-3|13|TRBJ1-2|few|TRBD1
CAIRGQGKDGYTF
TGTGCCATCAGGGGACAGGGTAAGGATGGCTACACCTTC
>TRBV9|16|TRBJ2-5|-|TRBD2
CASSVGTSGGGETQYF
TGTGCCAGCAGCGTAGGGACTAGCGGGGGCGGGGAGACCCAGTACTTC
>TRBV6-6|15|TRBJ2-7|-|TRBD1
CASSRGTGPLVEQYF
TGTGCCAGCAGCCGTGGGACAGGCCCTTTGGTAGAGCAGTACTTC
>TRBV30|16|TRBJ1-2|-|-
CAWAFSGLSAYNGYTF
TGTGCCTGGGCCTTTTCAGGGCTTTCTGCCTATAATGGCTACACCTTC
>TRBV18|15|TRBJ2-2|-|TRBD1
CASSPGTGGTGELFF
TGTGCCAGCTCACCCGGGACAGGGGGCACCGGGGAGCTGTTTTTT
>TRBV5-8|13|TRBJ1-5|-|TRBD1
CASGRQGAQPQHF
TGTGCCAGCGGAAGACAGGGCGCTCAGCCCCAGCATTTT
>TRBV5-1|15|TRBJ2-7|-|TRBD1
CASSLSQGGSYEQYF
TGCGCCAGCAGCTTGTCACAGGGGGGCTCCTACGAGCAGTACTTC
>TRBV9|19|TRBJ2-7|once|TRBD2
CASSGPSGGLGVGSYEQYF
TGTGCCAGCAGCGGCCCCAGCGGGGGCTTAGGCGTCGGTTCCTACGAGCAGTACTTC
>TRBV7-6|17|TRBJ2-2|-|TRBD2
CASSLARPGLATGELFF
TGTGCCAGCAGCTTAGCACGGCCTGGACTAGCCACCGGGGAGCTGTTTTTT
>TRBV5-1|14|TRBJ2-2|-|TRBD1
CASSDRANTGELFF
TGCGCCAGCAGCGACAGGGCGAACACCGGGGAGCTGTTTTTT
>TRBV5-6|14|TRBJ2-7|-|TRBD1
CASSWAGTEEGQYF
TGTGCCAGCAGCTGGGCCGGGACAGAAGAAGGGCAGTACTTC
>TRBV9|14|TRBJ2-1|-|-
CASSVGTQFNEQFF
TGTGCCAGCAGCGTAGGGACTCAATTCAATGAGCAGTTCTTC
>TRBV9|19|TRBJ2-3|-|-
CASSVDRSGLVLSTDTQYF
TGTGCCAGCAGCGTAGATCGGTCAGGACTCGTTCTAAGCACAGATACGCAGTATTTT
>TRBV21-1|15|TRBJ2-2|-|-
CASSRQGGNTGELFF
TGTGCCAGCAGCCGACAGGGGGGAAACACCGGGGAGCTGTTTTTT
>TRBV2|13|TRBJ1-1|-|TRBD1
CASSPAQGAKAFF
TGTGCCAGCAGCCCAGCCCAGGGGGCGAAAGCTTTCTTT
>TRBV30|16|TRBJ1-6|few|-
CAWKAVQQSYNSPLHF
TGTGCCTGGAAAGCGGTACAGCAGTCCTATAATTCACCCCTCCACTTT